This T cell receptor beta chain appears in the sequencing data of a study of untreated major depressive disorder. Notes on the study in general: TRBV05-01 (Vbeta 5.1) usage was higher in CD4+ T cells of depressed patients than controls. Sequencing comparisons covered only three preselected Vbeta families.

Using immunoSEQ multiplex PCR, the repertoire was profiled, and TCRdb retains in-frame clones only, with some absent. Altogether more than 15,000 clones are present, 92% being singletons, with the ten largest covering 0.6%. The ends were cut back, 5 bases at V and 0 bases at J, with 20 bases in the middle. Germline assignment: CDR1 SGHDT and CDR2 YYEEEE. The CDR3 totals 17 residues. On this clone itself: Antigen: not known.

For sex, age, current smoking status and body mass index, every depressed patient had a pairwise-matched non-depressed control. V gene TRBV5-6 combines with J gene TRBJ1-2; D remains ambiguous. Sequenced material: CD4+ T cells from PBMCs. The origin of this receptor is a woman aged 40-49 years with major depressive disorder. CDR3 coding DNA: TGTGCCAGCAGAGCGTCGGCAACGATCTGGACTAACTATGGCTACACCTTC. This sequence encodes CASRASATIWTNYGYTF. Based on the CDR3 plus reference TRBV5-6 and TRBJ1-2, the full variable domain is DAGVTQSPTHLIKTRGQQVTLRCSPKSGHDTVSWYQQALGQGPQFIFQYYEEEERQRGNFPDRFSGHQFPNYSSELNVNALLLGDSALYLCASRASATIWTNYGYTFGSGTRLTVV.